The clone carrying this TCR beta chain was found many times. Its antigen is not identified. This sample was taken from a study of beta chain features in type 1 diabetes. Every bit of the isolated RNA underwent reverse transcription, so sequencing read expressed TCRB transcripts. The read count averaged around 4 million across naive, central memory and regulatory T cell samples. Profiled with immunoSEQ multiplex PCR; TCRdb holds only in-frame clones, not every one. The repertoire includes about 140,000 clones, 6.9% of them detected once, and around 1.5% sits in the top ten. Every single donor gave one heparinised blood draw, and these averaged approximately 120 mL. Study-level points and caveats: Patients and controls would share equally any PCR tilt toward shorter templates. Researchers report that Type 1 diabetes patients had moderately but significantly shorter TCRB CDR3s across all four CD4+ subsets.

This CDR3 has 13 amino acids. Deletions cut 7 bases from V and 0 bases from J, with 10 bases between. Looked up from germline, CDR1 is SGHRS and CDR2 is YFSETQ. The chain links TRBV5-1 to TRBJ2-5; weak D call: TRBD2 (5 bases). The sequence came from a woman in her 30s in good health. The sequenced sample consisted of central memory CD4+ T cells from blood. CDR3 loop: CASGSGNQETQYF. The CDR3 DNA is TGCGCCAGCGGGAGCGGAAACCAAGAGACCCAGTACTTC. The whole variable domain, filled in from reference TRBV5-1 and TRBJ2-5, reads KAGVTQTPRYLIKTRGQQVTLSCSPISGHRSVSWYQQTPGQGLQFLFEYFSETQRNKGNFPGRFSGRQFSNSRSEMNVSTLELGDSALYLCASGSGNQETQYFGPGTRLLVL.